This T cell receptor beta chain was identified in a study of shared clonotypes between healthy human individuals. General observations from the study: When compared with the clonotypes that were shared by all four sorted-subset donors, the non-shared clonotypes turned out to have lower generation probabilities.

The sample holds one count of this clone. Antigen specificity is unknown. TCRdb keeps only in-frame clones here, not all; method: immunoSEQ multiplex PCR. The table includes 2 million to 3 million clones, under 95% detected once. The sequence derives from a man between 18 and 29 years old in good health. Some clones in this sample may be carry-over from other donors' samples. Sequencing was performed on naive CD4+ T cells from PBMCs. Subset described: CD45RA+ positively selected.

CDR3 sequence: CASSPGVMNTGELFF. The CDR3 DNA reads TGCGCCAGCAGCCCAGGGGTTATGAACACCGGGGAGCTGTTTTTT. J is TRBJ2-2 and V is TRBV5-1; possible D gene TRBD1, 6 bases. The germline V gene has CDR1 SGHRS and CDR2 YFSETQ. The CDR3 is 15 amino acids. V dropped 4 bases and J dropped 1 base, with 11 bases sitting between them.